This TCR beta chain was sequenced in a study of OX40 agonist ivuxolimab in advanced cancers. Study-level information: Anti-PD-1, anti-PD-L1 or anti-CTLA-4 therapy given earlier was allowed, and 30% to 45% had some. A partial response was reached by three patients: one with hepatocellular carcinoma and two with cutaneous melanoma. Study results and caveats: The authors also found low normalized T-cell clonal expansion in some nonresponders. In general, CD8+ T cells held more expanded clones than CD4+ did, on average.

Assay: immunoSEQ multiplex PCR; the TCRdb copy retains only in-frame clones and omits some. The sample carries 130,000 or so clones, 80% to 95% recorded once. CDR3 length: 13 amino acids. CDR1 and CDR2 from the germline V gene are MNHNS and SASEGT. V was clipped by 2 bases and J by 2 bases, with 7 bases between them. In regard to this clone: The target antigen is unknown.

The sequence was collected from an adult with an advanced solid tumor such as melanoma, head and neck, liver or kidney cancer. The rearrangement uses TRBV6-1 and TRBJ2-7, with D perhaps matching TRBD2 (5 bases). This sample comprised CD4+ or CD8+ T cells sorted from blood, obtained in a trial of the OX40 agonist ivuxolimab. This CDR3 is CASSEFGAYEQYF. CDR3 nucleotide sequence: TGTGCCAGCAGTGAATTCGGGGCCTACGAGCAGTACTTC.